Presented here are 16 T cell receptor beta chains from one specimen sequenced in a study of cytomegalovirus exposure and HLA in healthy donors. PCR amplification relied on 60 Vbeta primers (plus 13 Jbeta primers). Here immunoSEQ multiplex PCR was the method, and the copy in TCRdb shows in-frame clones only, minus some. The repertoire has some 120,000 clones, roughly a tenth of them found once; the top ten carry 4.6%. Material for sequencing was PBMCs. Source of these receptors: a woman aged 18-29 years in good health and CMV-seropositive.

The sample holds a few counts of this clone. The rearrangement links TRBV5-1 to TRBJ1-2; D unclear. The V gene lost 0 bases and the J gene lost 6 bases, with 12 bases spanning the gap. Germline lookup yields CDR1 SGHRS and CDR2 YFSETQ. The CDR3 length is 14 residues. CDR3 region: CASSLGQVYDGYTF. The CDR3 nucleotides read TGCGCCAGCAGCTTGGGGCAGGTTTATGATGGCTACACCTTC.

The chain is built from TRBV7-2 and TRBJ2-1, with 9 bases lining up with TRBD1. From germline, CDR1 is SGHTA and CDR2 FQGNSA. V gave up 4 bases and J gave up 3 bases; unmatched junction bases: 4. The CDR3 loop spans 15 amino acids. CDR3 DNA sequence: TGTGCCAGCAGCTCCGGGACAGGGTACTACAATGAGCAGTTCTTC. Translation: CASSSGTGYYNEQFF.

This clone was seen a few times. The rearrangement links TRBV27 to TRBJ2-3; possibly TRBD2 for D (6 bases). Deletions cut 1 base from V and 6 bases from J, with 11 bases between. Per germline, CDR1 MNHEY and CDR2 SMNVEV (reference sequence). This CDR3 is 14 amino acids long. The CDR3, as DNA: TGTGCCAGCAGTTTATTGGGAGGAGCGGATACGCAGTATTTT. Encoded protein: CASSLLGGADTQYF.

This clone was seen only a few times. V and J are TRBV11-2 and TRBJ1-2; D call uncertain. Per the germline V gene, CDR1 is SGHAT and CDR2 is FQNNGV. Trimming pared 5 bases from V and 4 bases from J, leaving 5 bases between. The CDR3 is 11 amino acids. The CDR3 sequence is CASSLGYGYTF. CDR3 nucleotides: TGTGCCAGCAGCCTCGGCTATGGCTACACCTTC. Drawing the rest from reference TRBV11-2 and TRBJ1-2, the complete variable domain is EAGVAQSPRYKIIEKRQSVAFWCNPISGHATLYWYQQILGQGPKLLIQFQNNGVVDDSQLPKDRFSAERLKGVDSTLKIQPAKLEDSAVYLCASSLGYGYTFGSGTRLTVV.

This clone was seen a few times. The chain links TRBV2 to TRBJ2-1, with 15 bases that match TRBD2. Germline CDR1 is SNHLY and CDR2 is FYNNEI. This CDR3 comprises 14 residues. V lost 11 bases to trimming and J lost 8 bases; unmatched junction nucleotides: 7. This CDR3 reads CACAGLAGGDEQFF. The CDR3 region has the DNA TGTGCCTGCGCGGGACTAGCGGGAGGCGATGAGCAGTTCTTC.

This clone was picked up a small number of times. The chain is built from TRBV15 and TRBJ2-1; 13 positions agree with TRBD2. The CDR3 runs to 14 residues. Germline V gives CDR1 LNHNV, CDR2 YYDKDF (reference sequence). V lost 9 bases, J lost 6 bases, and 5 bases stayed unmatched. The CDR3 DNA sequence: TGTGCCACTACCGGGACTAGCGGGATCAATGAGCAGTTCTTC. Amino acids: CATTGTSGINEQFF.

The V call is TRBV5-4, the J call TRBJ2-7; TRBD2 agrees at 8 bases. The ends lost 4 bases at V and 4 bases at J; junction bases unmatched: 13. Germline values: CDR1 SGHNT, CDR2 YYREEE (reference sequence). The CDR3 runs 16 residues. The DNA for the CDR3 is TGTGCCAGCAGCGACCCGACGGGGGGGTCTTTTTACGAGCAGTACTTC. Its protein is CASSDPTGGSFYEQYF.

The chain couples TRBV7-6 to TRBJ2-1; D may be TRBD1 (5 bases). V lost 0 bases and J 5 bases, leaving 11 bases between the germline ends. From germline, CDR1 is SGHVS and CDR2 FNYEAQ. CDR3 length: 15 amino acids. CDR3 DNA sequence: TGTGCCAGCAGCTTAGCGATGAGACAGAACAATGAGCAGTTCTTC. Its translation is CASSLAMRQNNEQFF.

The chain combines TRBV7-3 with TRBJ2-2, with D perhaps matching TRBD1 (6 bases). CDR3 length equals 14 residues. CDR1 is SGHTA and CDR2 is FQGTGA in the germline V gene. Trimming removed 2 bases from V and 7 bases from J, with 11 bases in between. The DNA of the CDR3 is TGTGCCAGCAGCTTATACAGGGAGAGCGGGGAGCTGTTTTTT. It yields the protein CASSLYRESGELFF.

V usage is TRBV28 and J usage is TRBJ1-5, with a possible D match to TRBD1 (6 bases). This CDR3 spans 16 amino acids. Germline loops: CDR1 MDHEN, CDR2 SYDVKM. Trimming took off 1 base at V and 7 bases at J, with 17 bases between the two ends. CDR3: CASSLYRVGLWQPQHF. Here the CDR3 DNA reads TGTGCCAGCAGTTTATACAGGGTTGGGCTTTGGCAGCCCCAGCATTTT.

This clone has just a few counts. The CDR3 loop is CASSSIGLKQFF. DNA of the CDR3: TGCGCCAGCAGCTCCATCGGACTTAAGCAGTTCTTC. This chain uses TRBV5-1 with TRBJ2-1, with D maybe TRBD2 (5 bases). This CDR3 spans 12 amino acids. V lost 3 bases, J lost 11 bases, and 12 bases lay in between. Germline CDR1 is SGHRS and CDR2 is YFSETQ. The full variable domain, in which reference TRBV5-1 and TRBJ2-1 provide the parts outside the CDR3, is KAGVTQTPRYLIKTRGQQVTLSCSPISGHRSVSWYQQTPGQGLQFLFEYFSETQRNKGNFPGRFSGRQFSNSRSEMNVSTLELGDSALYLCASSSIGLKQFFGPGTRLTVL.

This clone was detected a few times. The CDR3 loop is CAIRDRVEVGELFF. CDR3 DNA sequence: TGTGCCATCCGGGACAGGGTCGAGGTCGGGGAGCTGTTTTTT. This chain links TRBV6-1 with TRBJ2-2, with TRBD1 matching over 9 bases. Per the germline V gene, CDR1 is MNHNS and CDR2 is SASEGT. V was pared by 10 bases and J by 7 bases, with 10 bases of the junction left unmatched. The CDR3 has 14 amino acids.

This clone was seen a few times. The V call is TRBV29-1, the J call TRBJ1-1; no reliable D call. The CDR3 has 13 amino acids. V was clipped by 7 bases and J by 6 bases, with 18 bases between them. Germline CDR1 and CDR2: SQVTM and ANQGSEA. Here the CDR3 reads CSAALKREAEAFF. CDR3 nucleotide sequence: TGCAGCGCCGCCCTGAAGAGGGAGGCTGAAGCTTTCTTT.

The table lists this clone with a few counts. This chain links TRBV6-1 with TRBJ2-1, with 7 nucleotides matching TRBD1. This CDR3 spans 15 amino acids. Germline CDR1 reads MNHNS; CDR2 reads SASEGT. Trimming at V came to 1 base and at J to 6 bases, leaving 6 bases not matched to a gene. In DNA, the CDR3 is TGTGCCAGCAGTGAAGGGGCGGCAGGGGGCAATGAGCAGTTCTTC. Translation gives CASSEGAAGGNEQFF.

A few counts support this clone. CDR3 DNA: TGTGCCAGCAGCCTCGACAGGGCCAGGGATCAGCCCCAGCATTTT. This gives the protein CASSLDRARDQPQHF. The chain links TRBV2 to TRBJ1-5; 7 positions match TRBD1. The ends lost 6 bases at V and 5 bases at J; junction bases unmatched: 10. Looked up from germline, CDR1 is SNHLY and CDR2 is FYNNEI. The length of the CDR3 is 15 residues.

This clone was seen a few times. This sequence joins TRBV11-2 and TRBJ1-2; 9 bases are shared with TRBD1. The CDR3 is made up of 12 amino acids. Germline CDR1 and CDR2: SGHAT and FQNNGV. V shed 6 bases, J shed 6 bases, and the junction held 2 bases outside the gene matches. The CDR3 reads CASSWTGDGYTF. The CDR3 bases are TGTGCCAGCAGTTGGACAGGGGATGGCTACACCTTC. The full variable domain, its missing parts supplied by reference TRBV11-2 and TRBJ1-2, is EAGVAQSPRYKIIEKRQSVAFWCNPISGHATLYWYQQILGQGPKLLIQFQNNGVVDDSQLPKDRFSAERLKGVDSTLKIQPAKLEDSAVYLCASSWTGDGYTFGSGTRLTVV.